This T cell receptor (beta chain) was captured by sequencing in a study of blood T cell repertoires in COVID-19. For the study at large: T cells, B-cell-depleted T cells, or PBMCs provided the cDNA or gDNA that served as material.

Assay: immunoSEQ multiplex PCR; the TCRdb copy retains only in-frame clones and omits some. The sample lists a few hundred thousand clones; under 90% were seen once. The CDR3 runs 11 residues. Trimming shortened V by 7 bases and J by 8 bases, and 14 bases separated the two germline ends. CDR1 and CDR2 from the germline V gene are SQVTM and ANQGSEA. The chain employs TRBV29-1 and TRBJ1-1; D possibly corresponds to TRBD1 (6 bases). Sample: peripheral blood. The clonotype was recovered from a woman aged 25 to 39 with COVID-19, enrolled during active disease. CDR3 region: CSARDTGEAFF. CDR3 nucleotide sequence: TGCAGCGCCCGGGACACGGGGGAAGCTTTCTTT.